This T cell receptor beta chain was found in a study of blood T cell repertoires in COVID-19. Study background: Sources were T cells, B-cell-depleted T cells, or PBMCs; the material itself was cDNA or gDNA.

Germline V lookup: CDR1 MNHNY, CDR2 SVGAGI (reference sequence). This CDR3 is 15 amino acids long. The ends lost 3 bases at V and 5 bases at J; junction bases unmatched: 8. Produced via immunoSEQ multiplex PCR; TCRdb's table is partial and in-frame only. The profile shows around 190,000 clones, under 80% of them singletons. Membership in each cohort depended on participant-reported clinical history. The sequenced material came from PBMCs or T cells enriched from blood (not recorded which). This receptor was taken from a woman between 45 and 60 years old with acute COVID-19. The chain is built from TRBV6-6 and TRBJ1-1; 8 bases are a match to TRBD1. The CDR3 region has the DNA TGTGCCAGCAGTTATACGAACAGGGGGGGGACTGAAGCTTTCTTT. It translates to CASSYTNRGGTEAFF.